These T cell receptor beta chains were read from a single sample in a study of human T cells and chemical hapten exposure. MiXCR, applied by TCRdb to the RACE reads, yields one record per CDR3 protein. The sample lists approximately 350,000 distinct CDR3 sequences, around 6.9% seen once, with about 8% in the top ten. The material was whole blood, obtained in connection with sensitization to the hapten diphenylcyclopropenone (DPC). The receptors derive from a woman under 30 with alopecia areata. Some clones in this sample may be carry-over from other donors' samples. The conserved cysteine and the conserved F or W are not part of the CDR3 here. A D gene is named only where the DNA matches it firmly.

TRBJ2-3,TRBV12-3/TRBV12-4,TRBD2,ASRRGLAGGLADTQY
TRBJ1-6,TRBV28,NA,ASSPAGDSYNSPLH
TRBJ1-2,TRBV13,NA,ASSLSRVRNYGYT
TRBJ1-5,TRBV6-2/TRBV6-3,TRBD1,ASSYPGTVNQPQH
TRBJ2-1,TRBV5-5,NA,ASSLVGTASNEQF
TRBJ1-1,TRBV28,NA,ASNPDWWGSRNTEAF
TRBJ1-5,TRBV27,NA,ASSIQGSGQPQH
TRBJ2-5,TRBV12-3/TRBV12-4,NA,ASRSLRGYQETQY
TRBJ2-7,TRBV4-3,NA,ASSQVGDGSYEQY
TRBJ1-4,TRBV7-3,NA,ASSPRQDRGEKLF
TRBJ1-4,TRBV11-2,TRBD1,ASSLDFRDRVGEKLF
TRBJ2-1,TRBV7-3,NA,ASSDASVGFNEQF
TRBJ2-1,TRBV6-2/TRBV6-3,NA,ASRTASYNEQF
TRBJ1-6,TRBV4-3,NA,ASSQVADLNSPLH
TRBJ2-3,TRBV7-2,NA,ASSRVGDTQY
TRBJ2-2,TRBV5-4,NA,ASSPPMNTGELF
TRBJ1-3,TRBV7-2,NA,ASSTTGTLPGNTIY
TRBJ2-7,TRBV6-1,NA,ASKSRTYEQY
TRBJ2-7,TRBV7-8,NA,ASSFGAGPITYEQY
TRBJ1-1,TRBV6-6,NA,ASSYGRVNTIEAF
TRBJ1-1,TRBV4-3,NA,ASSQGTQNTEAF
TRBJ1-6,TRBV6-2/TRBV6-3,NA,ASMSAGNNSPLH
TRBJ2-3,TRBV7-9,TRBD2,ASSGPRGLAGANTQY
TRBJ2-2,TRBV6-5,TRBD2,ASSLLAGKSTGELF
TRBJ2-7,TRBV12-3/TRBV12-4,TRBD1,ASSSGTGGGYEQY
TRBJ1-2,TRBV29-1,NA,SVGHRRDDYGYT
TRBJ2-7,TRBV5-1,TRBD1,ASSVGQGADEQY
TRBJ2-2,TRBV6-1,NA,ASSQLVLANTGELF
TRBJ2-1,TRBV6-1,TRBD1,ASSEQGARNEQF
TRBJ2-5,TRBV7-7,NA,ASSFETQETQY
TRBJ2-7,TRBV5-6,TRBD2,ASSLGAGVAGEQY
TRBJ1-5,TRBV7-2,NA,ASSSRNSNQPQH
TRBJ2-4,TRBV5-1,NA,ASSLGRTAGNIQY
TRBJ2-2,TRBV14,NA,ASSQERTSMAGELF
TRBJ2-5,TRBV12-3/TRBV12-4,NA,ASSLTELKTQY
TRBJ1-5,TRBV4-2,NA,ASSRTNSDNQPQH
TRBJ2-5,TRBV29-1,NA,SVAAGGRETQY
TRBJ1-6,TRBV20-1,TRBD1,SARPGQIAGPLH
TRBJ1-4,TRBV7-9,NA,ASSLAAGRLGSEKLF
TRBJ1-3,TRBV18,TRBD1,ASSPFRQGDSGNTIY
TRBJ2-3,TRBV20-1,NA,SASLDALAETDTQY
TRBJ1-1,TRBV5-1,NA,ASSLAWGEGTEAF
TRBJ1-1,TRBV12-3/TRBV12-4,TRBD1,ASKRQGQNTEAF
TRBJ1-1,TRBV7-9,NA,ASRFGGEVNTEAF
TRBJ1-1,TRBV7-6,NA,ASSLDELVGTEAF
TRBJ2-3,TRBV3-1,TRBD2,ASSPQAGGGTDTQY
TRBJ1-1,TRBV5-1,TRBD1,ASSFGQGSGTEAF
TRBJ2-7,TRBV6-6,NA,ASWPRGDPYEQY
TRBJ1-5,TRBV3-1,NA,ASSQATNRVPQH
TRBJ2-7,TRBV9,NA,ASSEFGAATYEQY
TRBJ2-7,TRBV4-1,NA,ASSQVNDRNYEQY
TRBJ2-2,TRBV12-3/TRBV12-4,NA,ASSLGRGGIGELF
TRBJ1-2,TRBV12-3/TRBV12-4,NA,ASSPQTNYGYT
TRBJ2-1,TRBV11-3,NA,ASSNGGYEQF